This TCR beta chain emerged from a study of T-cell memory formation after mild COVID-19. A few counts support this clonotype. TCRdb reprocessed the 5' RACE reads with MiXCR, giving one entry per CDR3 protein. The table lists about 240,000 distinct CDR3 sequences, roughly a tenth of them singletons. The V and J ends lost 0 bases and 3 bases respectively, with 12 bases between them. The CDR3 runs to 15 residues. Germline V gene sequence: CDR1 LGHNA, CDR2 YSLEER. The source is a young man who had mild COVID-19 (a few samples of this study predate the infection). Cell type and time point are not known. Sequencing was done on a sample of PBMCs or a T cell subset sorted from them (not recorded which). The J gene is TRBJ2-7, the V gene TRBV4-3, with D tentatively TRBD1 (5 bases). The CDR3 DNA is TGCGCCAGCAGCCAAGATTTTCTGGACAACTACGAGCAGTACGTC. This codes for CASSQDFLDNYEQYV.